The 23 T cell receptor beta chains below come from one sample, sequenced in a study of shared clonotypes between healthy human individuals (dated by TCRdb to about 2020). CD8 naive samples consisted of CD45RO-negative cells that were positively selected for CCR7, yielding a CD45RA+CCR7+ population without TemRA cells. Library generation was performed with the immunoSEQ multiplex PCR assay. In TCRdb, the immuneACCESS table is reduced to in-frame sequences with V and J assigned. These tables do not hold every clone; where another copy was compared, an unresolved V gene accounts for under half, and the others remain unexplained. In this sample the table shows around 2,000,000 clones, approximately 95% of which occur a single time. Clones ranked in the top ten supply 0.85% to 1.2% of the sample. The sample was naive CD8+ T cells sorted from blood. The cell subset or site label, as the study defines it: CD45RA+CCR7+. These receptors all come from a young man in good health.

The chain joins TRBV7-9 to TRBJ1-2; tentatively, D is TRBD1 (5 bases). In germline, CDR1 is SEHNR, CDR2 FQNEAQ (reference sequence). Trimming removed 1 base at V and 7 bases at J, with 10 bases between. The CDR3 spans 13 residues. The CDR3 region is CASSLDPGTGYTF. The CDR3 DNA reads as TGTGCCAGCAGCTTAGATCCGGGGACTGGCTACACCTTC.

The rearrangement links TRBV6-5 to TRBJ2-7; 9 nucleotides line up with TRBD1. V gave up 4 bases and J gave up 7 bases; unmatched junction bases: 11. The CDR3 length is 15 residues. The germline V gene has CDR1 MNHEY and CDR2 SVGAGI. The CDR3 sequence: CASSFQGQGIGEQYF. The CDR3 bases are TGTGCCAGCAGTTTCCAAGGACAGGGGATAGGGGAGCAGTACTTC.

As concerns this clone: The conserved phenylalanine or tryptophan normally closing the CDR3 is absent here, so this likely arose from a read error. The chain couples TRBV10-3 to TRBJ1-6; D not resolved. CDR1 is ENHRY, CDR2 SYGVKD, per germline. CDR3 length equals 13 residues. V shed 4 bases and J shed 3 bases, with 4 bases lying between them. The CDR3 loop reads CAISGFYNSPLHS. CDR3 sequence (DNA): TGTGCCATCAGTGGGTTCTATAATTCACCCCTCCACTCT.

The chain uses TRBV14 and TRBJ2-7; D perhaps matches TRBD1 (6 bases). The CDR3 sequence is 14 residues long. Germline values: CDR1 SGHDN, CDR2 FVKESK. The V end was cut by 1 base, the J end by 3 bases, with 10 bases between. CDR3 region: CASSQAGEHYEQYF. The CDR3 DNA follows: TGTGCCAGCAGCCAAGCAGGGGAGCACTACGAGCAGTACTTC.

The V and J genes are TRBV27 and TRBJ2-1; 11 bases are shared with TRBD2. Germline V gene sequence: CDR1 MNHEY, CDR2 SMNVEV (reference sequence). This CDR3 comprises 19 residues. Trimming cost V 4 bases and J 5 bases; bases outside gene matches: 16. The CDR3 loop reads CASSSLWVSGGGGHNEQFF. The CDR3, as DNA: TGTGCCAGCAGTTCCTTATGGGTTAGCGGGGGGGGTGGGCACAATGAGCAGTTCTTC.

V usage is TRBV6-5 and J usage is TRBJ1-4, with a tentative D call TRBD1 (6 bases). The length of the CDR3 is 14 residues. Trimming cost V 6 bases and J 3 bases, with 11 bases left between them. Germline-derived CDR1 and CDR2 are MNHEY and SVGAGI. The CDR3 coding sequence is TGTGCCAGCAGCCTGGGGGGGCCTAATGAAAAACTGTTTTTT. This codes for CASSLGGPNEKLFF.

The rearrangement joins TRBV30 to TRBJ2-5; tentative D call: TRBD2 (6 bases). The length of the CDR3 is 14 residues. Germline lookup yields CDR1 GTSNPN and CDR2 SVGIG (reference sequence). Trimming pared 2 bases from V and 2 bases from J, leaving 12 bases between. The CDR3, as DNA: TGTGCCTGGAGTTTCGTGCGGGGACAAGAGACCCAGTACTTC. As protein: CAWSFVRGQETQYF.

This clone showed up just once. The J gene is TRBJ2-1, the V gene TRBV30; 9 positions match TRBD1. J gave up 6 bases and V 5 bases, and 8 bases lay outside the gene matches. The germline V gene has CDR1 GTSNPN and CDR2 SVGIG (reference sequence). The CDR3 is made up of 14 amino acids. CDR3 region: CAWADRGGGNEQFF. The CDR3 coding sequence is TGTGCCTGGGCTGACAGGGGGGGTGGCAATGAGCAGTTCTTC.

The chain carries TRBV27 and TRBJ1-1; perhaps TRBD1 as D (6 bases). The CDR3 has 14 amino acids. Trimming stripped 3 bases from V and 7 bases from J, with 15 bases between. Germline loops: CDR1 MNHEY, CDR2 SMNVEV (reference sequence). The CDR3 region is CASSFGGGSNEAFF. The CDR3 coding sequence is TGTGCCAGCAGTTTTGGGGGCGGTTCAAATGAAGCTTTCTTT.

This chain links TRBV7-6 with TRBJ2-7, with a possible D match to TRBD2 (6 bases). The CDR3 extends over 15 amino acids. Germline V gene data show CDR1 as SGHVS and CDR2 as FNYEAQ. Trimming removed 0 bases from V and 0 bases from J, with 9 bases in between. CDR3 region: CASSLAEGYSYEQYF. The DNA for the CDR3 is TGTGCCAGCAGCTTAGCGGAGGGATACTCCTACGAGCAGTACTTC.

The rearrangement links TRBV5-1 to TRBJ2-7; 7 positions match TRBD2. The CDR3 has 17 residues. With 3 bases clipped from V and 2 bases from J, the junction kept 14 bases outside the gene matches. Germline CDR1 is SGHRS and CDR2 is YFSETQ. The CDR3 coding sequence is TGCGCCAGCAGCTCCCACCACACAGCGGGATATGCCTACGAGCAGTACTTC. It translates to CASSSHHTAGYAYEQYF.

This chain connects TRBV7-9 to TRBJ2-1; maybe TRBD1 (5 bases). CDR1 SEHNR and CDR2 FQNEAQ come from the germline V gene (reference sequence). The V end lost 5 bases, the J end lost 2 bases, and 10 bases lay between the germline ends. CDR3 length: 14 residues. The CDR3 DNA reads as TGTGCCAGCAGCCGACAGCTACCCTACAATGAGCAGTTCTTC. It yields the protein CASSRQLPYNEQFF.

The CDR3 nucleotides read TGTGCCAGCAGCTCGACTAGCGGGGGGGCCTTGGATACGCAGTATTTT. The encoded protein is CASSSTSGGALDTQYF. V is TRBV13 and J is TRBJ2-3; 14 positions agree with TRBD2. V shed 4 bases, J shed 6 bases, and the junction held 6 bases outside the gene matches. Germline CDR1 PRHDT, CDR2 FYEKMQ (reference sequence). This CDR3 has 16 residues. Complete variable domain (other parts from reference TRBV13 and TRBJ2-3): AAGVIQSPRHLIKEKRETATLKCYPIPRHDTVYWYQQGPGQDPQFLISFYEKMQSDKGSIPDRFSAQQFSDYHSELNMSSLELGDSALYFCASSSTSGGALDTQYFGPGTRLTVL.

The V gene is TRBV9, the J gene TRBJ2-2, with 10 bases identical to TRBD2. The CDR3 loop spans 15 amino acids. Germline-derived CDR1 and CDR2 are SGDLS and YYNGEE. Trimming at V came to 0 bases and at J to 9 bases, leaving 5 bases not matched to a gene. The CDR3: CASSVEAGGRRELFF. In DNA, the CDR3 is TGTGCCAGCAGCGTAGAAGCGGGGGGGCGAAGGGAGCTGTTTTTT.

The V gene is TRBV27, the J gene TRBJ1-5, with D unresolved. CDR1 and CDR2 (germline): MNHEY, SMNVEV (reference sequence). V was trimmed by 3 bases and J by 5 bases, leaving 8 bases between them. This CDR3 has 13 residues. The CDR3 DNA sequence: TGTGCCAGCAGTTTGGAGGGTTATCAGCCCCAGCATTTT. It specifies CASSLEGYQPQHF.

Concerning this clone itself: This specimen includes other DNA sequences encoding the same CDR3. The chain uses TRBV27 and TRBJ1-5, with unresolved D. This CDR3 comprises 13 residues. Between the trimmed V and J ends, which lost 0 bases and 4 bases, there was a span of 4 bases. The germline V gene has CDR1 MNHEY and CDR2 SMNVEV (reference sequence). The CDR3 here is CASSLSVNQPQHF. The CDR3 nucleotides are TGTGCCAGCAGTTTATCGGTTAATCAGCCCCAGCATTTT.

V and J are TRBV27 and TRBJ2-7; TRBD2 agrees at 9 bases. Germline CDR1 MNHEY, CDR2 SMNVEV (reference sequence). This CDR3 region has 15 residues. V gave up 3 bases and J gave up 3 bases; unmatched junction bases: 6. This chain's CDR3 is CASSFGPAGGYEQYF. The CDR3 DNA sequence: TGTGCCAGCAGTTTCGGTCCAGCGGGAGGCTACGAGCAGTACTTC.

As concerns this clone: This sample also contains other DNA sequences that code for the same CDR3. This chain uses TRBV9 with TRBJ2-7; TRBD2 matches at 10 bases. V lost 4 bases, J lost 6 bases, and 10 bases stayed unmatched. The CDR3 loop spans 15 amino acids. Looked up from germline, CDR1 is SGDLS and CDR2 is YYNGEE. CDR3 bases: TGTGCCAGCAGCCCCAATCTAGCGGGAGCCGGCGAGCAGTACTTC. Its translation: CASSPNLAGAGEQYF.

The chain employs TRBV5-1 and TRBJ2-7; TRBD2 aligns across 8 bases. This CDR3 contains 15 residues. Trimming took 0 bases from V and 2 from J; bases not matched to a gene: 4. Germline loops: CDR1 SGHRS, CDR2 YFSETQ. CDR3 in DNA: TGCGCCAGCAGCTTGGCGGGGGGGCTTCCCTACGAGCAGTACTTC. Its translation: CASSLAGGLPYEQYF.

The chain combines TRBV15 with TRBJ2-2; 7 bases match TRBD2. Per germline, CDR1 LNHNV and CDR2 YYDKDF (reference sequence). CDR3 length: 17 amino acids. Unmatched junction bases numbered 6, after V lost 0 bases and J lost 2 bases. The CDR3 here is CATSRDGRQLNTGELFF. CDR3 sequence (DNA): TGTGCCACCAGCAGAGACGGGAGGCAGCTCAACACCGGGGAGCTGTTTTTT.

V usage is TRBV5-4 and J usage is TRBJ2-7; 14 nucleotides agree with TRBD2. This CDR3 has 18 amino acids. The germline V gene has CDR1 SGHNT and CDR2 YYREEE (reference sequence). V trimming: 4 bases; J trimming: 0 bases; junction bases outside the gene matches: 9. As DNA, the CDR3 is TGTGCCAGCAGCCCGGGACTAGCGGGAGTAACATACTCCTACGAGCAGTACTTC. It encodes CASSPGLAGVTYSYEQYF.

With regard to this clone: Other DNA sequences in this sample translate to the same CDR3. This chain joins TRBV27 and TRBJ2-7; the match to TRBD1 covers 7 bases. Trimming took 3 bases from V and 4 from J; bases not matched to a gene: 6. CDR1 is MNHEY, CDR2 SMNVEV, per germline (reference sequence). The CDR3 spans 14 residues. The CDR3 sequence: CASSLGAGGYEQYF. Written as DNA, the CDR3 is TGTGCCAGCAGTTTGGGGGCAGGGGGATACGAGCAGTACTTC.

This chain connects TRBV29-1 to TRBJ1-1; TRBD1 agrees at 7 bases. The germline gives CDR1 SQVTM, CDR2 ANQGSEA. There are 14 residues in the CDR3. After removal of 4 bases from V and 0 bases from J, the junction contained 5 bases not matched to a gene. The CDR3 DNA follows: TGCAGCGTTGTCCCGACAGGGATGAACACTGAAGCTTTCTTT. Its translation is CSVVPTGMNTEAFF.